This entry lists 2 T cell receptor beta chains sequenced from one sample in a study of CD8+ T cells in alopecia areata. Following RNA extraction, reverse transcription yielded cDNA that acted as the sequencing template. Assay: immunoSEQ multiplex PCR; the TCRdb copy retains only in-frame clones and omits some. The data show over 200,000 clones, 50% to 60% seen once. The input for sequencing was CD4+ T cells sorted from blood, taken at week 0. The origin of the receptors is a human donor with alopecia areata.

The rearrangement joins TRBV30 to TRBJ2-7, with 7 bases fitting TRBD1. V trimming: 8 bases; J trimming: 1 base; junction bases outside the gene matches: 11. Germline values: CDR1 GTSNPN, CDR2 SVGIG (reference sequence). This CDR3 comprises 14 residues. DNA of the CDR3: TGTGCCCTGAGGGGACAGCAAACATCCTACGAGCAGTACTTC. Its translation: CALRGQQTSYEQYF.

The count of this clone is one. This chain joins TRBV29-1 and TRBJ2-3, with 7 bases matching TRBD2. CDR3 size: 15 residues. Germline trimming cut 3 bases from V and 0 bases from J; bases unmatched to any gene: 6. CDR1 and CDR2 (germline): SQVTM, ANQGSEA. The CDR3 loop reads CSVDPLADSTDTQYF. The DNA of the CDR3 is TGCAGCGTTGATCCGCTAGCGGACAGCACAGATACGCAGTATTTT.